This entry lists 26 T cell receptor beta chains sequenced from one sample in a study of identical twins. MiXCR, applied by TCRdb to the 5' RACE reads, yields one record per CDR3 protein. The sample lists some 1,700,000 distinct CDR3 sequences; about 30% were seen once. Sequencing was performed on cord blood. These receptors were taken from a newborn girl in good health.

The rearrangement links TRBV4-2 to TRBJ1-1, with no clear D. Looked up from germline, CDR1 is LGHNA and CDR2 is YNFKEQ. CDR3 size: 15 residues. V lost 8 bases and J 1 base, leaving 17 bases between the germline ends. CDR3 sequence reads: CASGPDRPGNTEAFF. The CDR3 DNA reads as TGTGCCAGCGGTCCCGACCGACCTGGGAACACTGAAGCTTTCTTT.

The rearrangement links TRBV6-5 to TRBJ1-2; D gene unclear. There are 13 residues in the CDR3. Germline V lookup: CDR1 MNHEY, CDR2 SVGAGI. Trimming cost V 6 bases and J 4 bases, with 12 bases left between them. This chain's CDR3 is CASRKTSSYGYTF. CDR3 nucleotide sequence: TGTGCCAGCAGAAAGACAAGTTCCTATGGCTACACCTTC.

Here the CDR3 DNA reads TGTGCCAGCAATTCACGGGGTTCTGGCAATCAGCCCCAGCATTTT. Encoded protein: CASNSRGSGNQPQHF. The chain employs TRBV6-6 and TRBJ1-5; D is ambiguous. The germline V and J ends were trimmed by 7 bases and 2 bases, with 15 bases remaining between them. CDR1 is MNHNY, CDR2 SVGAGI, per germline (reference sequence). This CDR3 contains 15 residues.

This clonotype turned up a few times. The chain links TRBV30 to TRBJ2-1; 12 bases are shared with TRBD2. The CDR3 sequence is 16 residues long. Trimming cost V 0 bases and J 7 bases; bases outside gene matches: 7. Per the germline V gene, CDR1 is GTSNPN and CDR2 is SVGIG (reference sequence). The CDR3 is CAWSVATSGGLNEQFF. The CDR3, as DNA: TGTGCCTGGAGTGTAGCTACTAGCGGGGGGTTGAATGAGCAGTTCTTC.

The table lists this clonotype with a few counts. V gene TRBV12-3 or TRBV12-4 combines with J gene TRBJ2-5; D is possibly TRBD1 or TRBD2 (5 bases each). Between the trimmed V and J ends, which lost 3 bases and 4 bases, there was a span of 21 bases. The CDR3 contains 17 residues. Here the CDR3 DNA reads TGTGCCAGCAGTTTCCGAAGGAAACTAGGGGCAGGAGAGACCCAGTACTTC. Amino acids: CASSFRRKLGAGETQYF.

J is TRBJ2-5 and V is TRBV25-1, with 9 bases fitting TRBD1. The tail of the sequence fits TRBJ2-7 better, so the J call may be wrong. The CDR3 is 16 amino acids. Germline V gene data show CDR1 as MGHDK and CDR2 as SYGVNS. This CDR3 reads CASSDTAGTGFNEQYF. The CDR3 DNA sequence: TGTGCCAGCAGTGATACGGCTGGGACAGGGTTTAACGAGCAGTACTTC.

This clonotype has just a few counts. The V and J genes are TRBV10-3 and TRBJ2-1; 7 nucleotides agree with TRBD1. The germline CDR1 and CDR2 sequences are ENHRY and SYGVKD. Trimming cost V 5 bases and J 2 bases; bases outside gene matches: 3. There are 14 residues in the CDR3. CDR3 coding DNA: TGTGCCATCAGTTCCACAGGGGCCTACAATGAGCAGTTCTTC. It codes for CAISSTGAYNEQFF.

The chain is built from TRBV7-6 and TRBJ1-1; D unresolved. The V and J ends lost 3 bases and 5 bases respectively, with 13 bases between them. Germline V gives CDR1 SGHVS, CDR2 FNYEAQ. The CDR3 has 14 amino acids. CDR3 coding DNA: TGTGCCAGCAGCTTGTTACTCTGGGAGACTGAAGCTTTCTTT. Its translation: CASSLLLWETEAFF. The variable domain in full, with the rest retrieved from reference TRBV7-6 and TRBJ1-1, is GAGVSQSPRYKVTKRGQDVALRCDPISGHVSLYWYRQALGQGPEFLTYFNYEAQQDKSGLPNDRFSAERPEGSISTLTIQRTEQRDSAMYRCASSLLLWETEAFFGQGTRLTVV.

The chain carries TRBV5-1 and TRBJ2-1, with a tentative D call TRBD1 (5 bases). This CDR3 is 13 amino acids long. Germline V lookup: CDR1 SGHRS, CDR2 YFSETQ. V lost 4 bases and J lost 8, with 13 bases in between. The CDR3 DNA follows: TGCGCCAGCAGCCCGTTACAGGAGTATGAGCAGTTCTTC. Its protein is CASSPLQEYEQFF.

In its sample, this clonotype was seen a few times. J is TRBJ2-3 and V is TRBV6-6; a possible D gene is TRBD2 (6 bases). CDR1 is MNHNY and CDR2 is SVGAGI in the germline V gene (reference sequence). The CDR3 is made up of 14 amino acids. Deletions cut 8 bases from V and 2 bases from J, with 14 bases between. The CDR3 loop reads CASVFPGATDTQYF. DNA of the CDR3: TGTGCCAGCGTCTTTCCGGGAGCCACAGATACGCAGTATTTT.

This clonotype was detected only once. The gene calls are TRBV25-1 and TRBJ2-7; D is perhaps TRBD1 or TRBD2 (5 bases each). V was clipped by 2 bases and J by 10 bases, with 21 bases between them. This CDR3 has 15 residues. In germline, CDR1 is MGHDK, CDR2 SYGVNS. The CDR3 here is CASSEGRGAKNVQYF. CDR3 nucleotide sequence: TGTGCCAGCAGTGAAGGAAGAGGGGCCAAAAACGTTCAGTACTTC.

With respect to this clonotype: This may stem from a read error, because a much larger clone lies one nucleotide away. This rearrangement joins TRBV20-1 to TRBJ2-4; 13 bases fit TRBD2. Germline-derived CDR1 and CDR2 are DFQATT and SNEGSKA (reference sequence). The length of the CDR3 is 14 residues. The CDR3 loop is CSAGLAGARNIQYF. CDR3 coding DNA: TGCAGTGCTGGACTAGCGGGAGCCAGAAACATTCAGTACTTC.

The chain links TRBV7-6 to TRBJ1-1, with TRBD1 identical over 12 bases. CDR1 and CDR2 from the germline V gene are SGHVS and FNYEAQ. V was pared by 4 bases and J by 5 bases, with 8 bases of the junction left unmatched. The CDR3 spans 16 residues. The CDR3 region has the DNA TGTGCCAGCAGCTCGGGACAGGGGGCGTTGCGGACTGAAGCTTTCTTT. This encodes CASSSGQGALRTEAFF. The full variable domain, with the rest looked up from reference TRBV7-6 and TRBJ1-1, is GAGVSQSPRYKVTKRGQDVALRCDPISGHVSLYWYRQALGQGPEFLTYFNYEAQQDKSGLPNDRFSAERPEGSISTLTIQRTEQRDSAMYRCASSSGQGALRTEAFFGQGTRLTVV.

CDR3 protein: CASSRMGSPLHF. The CDR3 DNA is TGTGCCAGCAGCCGAATGGGTTCACCCCTCCACTTT. The rearrangement uses TRBV7-2 and TRBJ1-6, with D unclear. Deletions cut 5 bases from V and 9 bases from J, with 8 bases between. Per germline, CDR1 SGHTA and CDR2 FQGNSA. There are 12 residues in the CDR3.

The table lists this clonotype with a count of one. V and J are TRBV24-1 and TRBJ1-3; TRBD1 is a possible D gene (6 bases). The V end was cut by 12 bases, the J end by 0 bases, with 26 bases between. The germline V gene encodes CDR1 KGHDR and CDR2 SFDVKD. The CDR3 sequence is 18 residues long. For the CDR3, the DNA is TGTGCCCCGTCGGGAAAAGTCCGGGGGGCTTTCTCTGGAAACACCATATATTTT. It translates to CAPSGKVRGAFSGNTIYF.

About this clonotype itself: This may arise from a read error, as a much more abundant clone is one base away. This chain uses TRBV29-1 with TRBJ1-2; 11 bases map to TRBD1. Losses at the gene ends were 8 bases for V and 3 bases for J; bases not matched to a gene: 11. CDR3 length equals 15 residues. The germline gives CDR1 SQVTM, CDR2 ANQGSEA. Here the CDR3 reads CSFLLRTGGDYGYTF. CDR3 sequence (DNA): TGCAGCTTCTTACTCCGGACAGGGGGCGACTATGGCTACACCTTC.

The gene calls are TRBV27 and TRBJ2-5; the D is unclear. Trimming removed 5 bases at V and 11 bases at J, with 18 bases between. The CDR3 is made up of 13 amino acids. Germline CDR1 and CDR2: MNHEY and SMNVEV (reference sequence). The chain's CDR3 is CASSIGPPLEQYF. Here the CDR3 DNA reads TGTGCCAGCAGTATAGGGCCTCCCTTAGAGCAGTACTTC.

The CDR3 nucleotides are TGTGCCAGCAGTGAACTTACGACAGGGGTTTATGGCTACACCTTC. Translating it yields CASSELTTGVYGYTF. This chain joins TRBV25-1 and TRBJ1-2; 8 bases map to TRBD1. Trimming took 2 bases from V and 5 from J; bases not matched to a gene: 7. The germline gives CDR1 MGHDK, CDR2 SYGVNS. CDR3 size: 15 residues.

The chain joins TRBV20-1 to TRBJ1-4, with D uncertain. CDR1 and CDR2 (germline): DFQATT, SNEGSKA (reference sequence). This CDR3 contains 13 residues. V was pared by 2 bases and J by 3 bases, with 7 bases between. CDR3 sequence reads: CSARRSANEKLFF. Written as DNA, the CDR3 is TGCAGTGCTAGACGGAGTGCTAATGAAAAACTGTTTTTT.

This clonotype was detected a few times. V and J are TRBV3-1 and TRBJ2-1; TRBD1 agrees at 7 bases. This CDR3 comprises 13 residues. Germline V CDR1 and CDR2: LGHDT, YNNKEL (reference sequence). V trimming: 4 bases; J trimming: 8 bases; junction bases outside the gene matches: 5. CDR3 nucleotide sequence: TGTGCCAGCAGCCCGTACAGGGGCTATGAGCAGTTCTTC. It yields the protein CASSPYRGYEQFF.

This clonotype has a handful of counts. The V and J genes are TRBV28 and TRBJ2-3, with 9 bases that match TRBD1. Germline values: CDR1 MDHEN, CDR2 SYDVKM. The CDR3 spans 15 residues. Trimming at V came to 6 bases and at J to 3 bases, leaving 7 bases not matched to a gene. DNA for the CDR3: TGTGCCAGCAGCCCTTTCGGACAGGGGACAGATACGCAGTATTTT. Its translation is CASSPFGQGTDTQYF.

This clonotype was seen a few times. The chain combines TRBV20-1 with TRBJ2-7; D is ambiguous. From germline, CDR1 is DFQATT and CDR2 SNEGSKA (reference sequence). V was clipped by 3 bases and J by 5 bases, with 5 bases between them. This CDR3 region has 10 residues. The CDR3 DNA sequence: TGCAGTGCTAGGTGGCACGAGCAGTACTTC. Translating it yields CSARWHEQYF.

This clonotype appeared a few times. The J gene is TRBJ1-1, the V gene TRBV20-1, with TRBD1 as a possible D gene (6 bases). Germline loops: CDR1 DFQATT, CDR2 SNEGSKA (reference sequence). V dropped 4 bases and J dropped 4 bases, with 13 bases sitting between them. This CDR3 is 13 amino acids long. The CDR3 DNA follows: TGCAGTGCTACCAACAGGGTCGGCACTGAAGCTTTCTTT. It translates to CSATNRVGTEAFF.

This chain uses TRBV28 with TRBJ1-2, with a weak D call TRBD1 (5 bases). Between the trimmed V and J ends, which lost 7 bases and 0 bases, there was a span of 12 bases. This CDR3 region has 14 residues. Germline CDR1 and CDR2: MDHEN and SYDVKM. The CDR3 coding sequence is TGTGCCAGCATAAAGGGAGGGGCTAACTATGGCTACACCTTC. It translates to CASIKGGANYGYTF.

This sequence joins TRBV28 and TRBJ2-3, with 7 nucleotides matching TRBD2. This CDR3 region has 14 residues. V was pared by 3 bases and J by 6 bases, with 6 bases of the junction left unmatched. The germline V gene encodes CDR1 MDHEN and CDR2 SYDVKM. The CDR3 DNA is TGTGCCAGCAGTTTGAGGGAGGGCCAGGATACGCAGTATTTT. Its protein product is CASSLREGQDTQYF.

The chain is built from TRBV7-2 and TRBJ2-1, with 13 nucleotides matching TRBD2. Looked up from germline, CDR1 is SGHTA and CDR2 is FQGNSA. Unmatched junction bases numbered 5, after V lost 4 bases and J lost 5 bases. This CDR3 has 16 residues. DNA of the CDR3: TGTGCCAGCAGCTCCCTACTAGCGGGGGGGCACAATGAGCAGTTCTTC. Its protein product is CASSSLLAGGHNEQFF. Variable domain in full (rest from reference TRBV7-2 and TRBJ2-1): GAGVSQSPSNKVTEKGKDVELRCDPISGHTALYWYRQSLGQGLEFLIYFQGNSAPDKSGLPSDRFSAERTGGSVSTLTIQRTQQEDSAVYLCASSSLLAGGHNEQFFGPGTRLTVL.